These 26 T cell receptor beta chains came from one sample sequenced in a study of T cell responses to AZD1222 COVID-19 vaccine. Assay: immunoSEQ multiplex PCR; the TCRdb copy retains only in-frame clones and omits some. Of under 200,000 clones listed, 88% were seen once; the top ten hold less than 6.5%. The sample in question was peripheral blood, obtained on day 0 of AZD1222 vaccination. The receptors were sampled from an adult in good health.

The V gene is TRBV20-1, the J gene TRBJ1-6, with 9 bases aligning to TRBD1. This CDR3 spans 14 amino acids. J gave up 13 bases and V 3 bases, and 10 bases lay outside the gene matches. The germline V gene has CDR1 DFQATT and CDR2 SNEGSKA (reference sequence). CDR3 DNA: TGCAGTGCTAGTCTCCAGGACAGGGGAATTCCCCTCCACTTT. As protein: CSASLQDRGIPLHF.

For the CDR3, the DNA is TGTGCCAGCAGTTTATCCCCCGGGACAGGGGGCGCCTATAATTCACCCCTCCACTTT. This codes for CASSLSPGTGGAYNSPLHF. The chain carries TRBV28 and TRBJ1-6, with 12 bases aligning to TRBD1. Germline trimming cut 1 base from V and 2 bases from J; bases unmatched to any gene: 6. CDR1 is MDHEN and CDR2 is SYDVKM in the germline V gene. The CDR3 loop spans 19 amino acids.

CDR3 residues: CASTQGGQPQHF. The CDR3 bases are TGTGCCAGTACCCAGGGGGGACAGCCCCAGCATTTT. This chain connects TRBV19 to TRBJ1-5; TRBD1 aligns across 7 bases. In germline, CDR1 is LNHDA, CDR2 SQIVND (reference sequence). The CDR3 is 12 amino acids. J gave up 7 bases and V 7 bases, and 4 bases lay outside the gene matches.

The chain combines TRBV30 with TRBJ2-7; 10 bases align to TRBD1. Germline trimming cut 3 bases from V and 1 base from J; bases unmatched to any gene: 12. The CDR3 length is 17 residues. CDR1 is GTSNPN and CDR2 is SVGIG in the germline V gene (reference sequence). In DNA, the CDR3 is TGTGCCTGGAGACCCCCGGGACAGGGGCGTTCGTCCTACGAGCAGTACTTC. Translated: CAWRPPGQGRSSYEQYF.

V usage is TRBV6-1 and J usage is TRBJ2-7; 8 bases line up with TRBD2. The germline CDR1 and CDR2 sequences are MNHNS and SASEGT. The junction had 7 bases not matched to a gene; V was cut back by 3 bases and J by 3 bases. The CDR3 sequence is 15 residues long. This chain's CDR3 is CASSEWPGLDYEQYF. The CDR3 coding sequence is TGTGCCAGCAGTGAGTGGCCGGGACTAGACTACGAGCAGTACTTC.

This chain links TRBV6-5 with TRBJ1-1; D is uncertain. Germline V gene sequence: CDR1 MNHEY, CDR2 SVGAGI. Trimming removed 4 bases at V and 2 bases at J, with 11 bases between. The CDR3 has 14 residues. The CDR3 DNA follows: TGTGCCAGCAGTTTCCCGGATTCAAACACTGAAGCTTTCTTT. As protein: CASSFPDSNTEAFF.

The chain employs TRBV9 and TRBJ1-1; tentative D call: TRBD1 (5 bases). Between the trimmed V and J ends, which lost 0 bases and 0 bases, there was a span of 12 bases. The CDR3 runs 16 residues. Germline CDR1 reads SGDLS; CDR2 reads YYNGEE. DNA of the CDR3: TGTGCCAGCAGCGTAGGAACCGACAGCCTGAACACTGAAGCTTTCTTT. Residues: CASSVGTDSLNTEAFF.

The CDR3 region has the DNA TGCGCCAGCAGCCAAGATCTAGTGAAATGGGGGATTGGAAACACCATATATTTT. This encodes CASSQDLVKWGIGNTIYF. This chain links TRBV4-3 with TRBJ1-3; weak D call: TRBD1 (5 bases). The V end lost 0 bases, the J end lost 3 bases, and 18 bases lay between the germline ends. This CDR3 contains 18 residues. Germline CDR1 is LGHNA and CDR2 is YSLEER.

The rearrangement uses TRBV5-6 and TRBJ1-1, with a tentative D call TRBD1 (5 bases). CDR1 and CDR2 from the germline V gene are SGHDT and YYEEEE. Trimming pared 4 bases from V and 2 bases from J, leaving 15 bases between. The CDR3 runs 15 residues. The CDR3 region is CASSPKLTGNTEAFF. The CDR3 region has the DNA TGTGCCAGCAGCCCGAAGCTCACAGGTAACACTGAAGCTTTCTTT.

V and J are TRBV28 and TRBJ1-6; 7 nucleotides match TRBD1. The CDR3 totals 14 residues. Germline CDR1 reads MDHEN; CDR2 reads SYDVKM. With V trimmed by 1 base and J by 9 bases, 3 bases remained unmatched. CDR3 residues: CASSLFRGGSPLHF. The CDR3 DNA reads TGTGCCAGCAGTTTATTCAGGGGGGGTTCACCCCTCCACTTT.

The chain combines TRBV28 with TRBJ1-5, with a tentative D call TRBD1 (5 bases). The V end lost 1 base, the J end lost 5 bases, and 12 bases lay between the germline ends. The CDR3 loop spans 15 amino acids. Per the germline V gene, CDR1 is MDHEN and CDR2 is SYDVKM. The CDR3 nucleotides are TGTGCCAGCAGTTTATATCGGGGGAACTATCAGCCCCAGCATTTT. It is translated as CASSLYRGNYQPQHF. The full variable domain, completed using reference TRBV28 and TRBJ1-5, is DVKVTQSSRYLVKRTGEKVFLECVQDMDHENMFWYRQDPGLGLRLIYFSYDVKMKEKGDIPEGYSVSREKKERFSLILESASTNQTSMYLCASSLYRGNYQPQHFGDGTRLSIL.

This chain joins TRBV28 and TRBJ1-3; tentatively, D is TRBD1 (6 bases). Germline V lookup: CDR1 MDHEN, CDR2 SYDVKM. The CDR3 spans 17 residues. V lost 3 bases and J lost 0, with 15 bases in between. The CDR3 protein is CASSFDPGQTSGNTIYF. For the CDR3, the DNA is TGTGCCAGCAGTTTTGATCCCGGACAGACCTCTGGAAACACCATATATTTT.

V and J are TRBV7-3 and TRBJ1-2; 8 bases line up with TRBD1. In germline, CDR1 is SGHTA, CDR2 FQGTGA. V dropped 5 bases and J dropped 4; count of bases not matched to a gene: 9. This CDR3 has 15 amino acids. The CDR3 sequence is CASSPGQGRSYGYTF. The CDR3 DNA reads TGTGCCAGCAGCCCCGGACAGGGAAGGAGCTATGGCTACACCTTC.

CDR3 residues: CASTPPLAPGGYNQPQHF. In DNA form, the CDR3 reads TGTGCCAGCACCCCCCCCCTCGCCCCAGGGGGATACAATCAGCCCCAGCATTTT. The chain links TRBV28 to TRBJ1-5; 7 nucleotides line up with TRBD1. With 7 bases clipped from V and 3 bases from J, the junction kept 18 bases outside the gene matches. Germline loops: CDR1 MDHEN, CDR2 SYDVKM. The CDR3 totals 18 residues. Based on the CDR3 plus reference TRBV28 and TRBJ1-5, the full variable domain is DVKVTQSSRYLVKRTGEKVFLECVQDMDHENMFWYRQDPGLGLRLIYFSYDVKMKEKGDIPEGYSVSREKKERFSLILESASTNQTSMYLCASTPPLAPGGYNQPQHFGDGTRLSIL.

The chain recombines TRBV6-2 or TRBV6-3 with TRBJ1-1; D is ambiguous. The CDR3 runs to 14 residues. Trimming took 1 base from V and 6 from J, leaving 12 bases between them. Germline-derived CDR1 and CDR2 are MNHEY and SVGEGT. CDR3 sequence: CASSYLGSQPEAFF. The CDR3 nucleotides read TGTGCCAGCAGTTACTTGGGGTCCCAACCTGAAGCTTTCTTT.

The chain joins TRBV12-5 to TRBJ1-3, with a tentative D call TRBD1 (5 bases). CDR1 and CDR2 from the germline V gene are LGHNT and FRNRAP. V lost 5 bases and J lost 4, with 6 bases in between. The CDR3 contains 12 residues. In DNA, the CDR3 is TGTGCTAGTGGTGCAGGGGGAAACACCATATATTTT. Translating gives CASGAGGNTIYF. The variable domain in full, completed from reference TRBV12-5 and TRBJ1-3, reads DARVTQTPRHKVTEMGQEVTMRCQPILGHNTVFWYRQTMMQGLELLAYFRNRAPLDDSGMPKDRFSAEMPDATLATLKIQPSEPRDSAVYFCASGAGGNTIYFGEGSWLTVV.

The chain joins TRBV30 to TRBJ2-3; D remains ambiguous. Germline-derived CDR1 and CDR2 are GTSNPN and SVGIG (reference sequence). V was shortened by 1 base and J by 3 bases, with 8 bases between the two germline ends. The CDR3 runs to 13 residues. The CDR3 nucleotides are TGTGCCTGGAGTGCGGCCAGAACAGATACGCAGTATTTT. Its translation is CAWSAARTDTQYF.

V gene TRBV10-3 combines with J gene TRBJ1-2; 10 bases map to TRBD1. CDR3 length: 13 amino acids. Unmatched junction bases numbered 4, after V lost 6 bases and J lost 6 bases. Germline loops: CDR1 ENHRY, CDR2 SYGVKD. The DNA for the CDR3 is TGTGCCATCAGGGGGGACAGGGGAGATGGCTACACCTTC. Translation: CAIRGDRGDGYTF.

This clone was observed a single time. This chain joins TRBV7-2 and TRBJ1-1, with a weak D call TRBD1 (6 bases). Germline V CDR1 and CDR2: SGHTA, FQGNSA. V lost 5 bases to trimming and J lost 4 bases, with 17 bases between them. CDR3 length equals 15 residues. Here the CDR3 reads CASSVNPGAVTEAFF. CDR3 nucleotides: TGTGCCAGCAGCGTCAATCCGGGGGCGGTCACTGAAGCTTTCTTT. The full variable domain, in which reference TRBV7-2 and TRBJ1-1 provide the parts outside the CDR3, is GAGVSQSPSNKVTEKGKDVELRCDPISGHTALYWYRQSLGQGLEFLIYFQGNSAPDKSGLPSDRFSAERTGGSVSTLTIQRTQQEDSAVYLCASSVNPGAVTEAFFGQGTRLTVV.

This chain connects TRBV6-5 to TRBJ2-2; perhaps TRBD2 as D (6 bases). V was pared by 10 bases and J by 0 bases, with 12 bases between. The CDR3 totals 14 residues. Germline loops: CDR1 MNHEY, CDR2 SVGAGI. This chain's CDR3 is CAIREYANTGELFF. CDR3 coding DNA: TGTGCCATCCGGGAGTACGCGAACACCGGGGAGCTGTTTTTT.

This clone was found many times. V gene TRBV27 combines with J gene TRBJ2-7, with D tentatively TRBD1 or TRBD2 (5 bases each). The CDR3 is made up of 14 amino acids. The germline V and J ends were trimmed by 3 bases and 5 bases, with 14 bases remaining between them. Germline V CDR1 and CDR2: MNHEY, SMNVEV (reference sequence). The CDR3 DNA reads TGTGCCAGCAGTTTGCGGTGGGGCGGGCACGAGCAGTACTTC. As protein: CASSLRWGGHEQYF.

The CDR3 spells CATSRDGRGTGANYGYTF. CDR3 in DNA: TGTGCCACCAGCAGAGATGGGAGGGGAACCGGAGCTAACTATGGCTACACCTTC. V gene TRBV15 combines with J gene TRBJ1-2, with D perhaps matching TRBD1 (5 bases). The V gene lost 0 bases and the J gene lost 0 bases, with 17 bases spanning the gap. The length of the CDR3 is 18 residues. The V gene's germline CDR1 is LNHNV and CDR2 YYDKDF (reference sequence).

This clone was recorded only once. The V and J genes are TRBV5-1 and TRBJ2-7, with 16 bases lining up with TRBD2. The ends lost 4 bases at V and 1 base at J; junction bases unmatched: 5. Germline CDR1 reads SGHRS; CDR2 reads YFSETQ. The CDR3 runs 17 residues. Here the CDR3 reads CASSPGLAGGPSYEQYF. CDR3 in DNA: TGCGCCAGCAGCCCGGGACTAGCGGGAGGGCCATCCTACGAGCAGTACTTC. Together with reference TRBV5-1 and TRBJ2-7, the CDR3 gives the full variable domain: KAGVTQTPRYLIKTRGQQVTLSCSPISGHRSVSWYQQTPGQGLQFLFEYFSETQRNKGNFPGRFSGRQFSNSRSEMNVSTLELGDSALYLCASSPGLAGGPSYEQYFGPGTRLTVT.

The chain has TRBV11-2 and TRBJ2-1; 11 bases fit TRBD1. The CDR3 covers 14 residues. V shed 1 base, J shed 12 bases, and the junction held 5 bases outside the gene matches. Germline V lookup: CDR1 SGHAT, CDR2 FQNNGV. CDR3 residues: CASSLGTGGVSQFF. In nucleotides, the CDR3 is TGTGCCAGCAGCTTAGGGACAGGGGGCGTTTCGCAGTTCTTC.

The genes are TRBV15 and TRBJ2-1; D ambiguous. This CDR3 comprises 19 residues. The V and J ends lost 0 bases and 1 base respectively, with 19 bases between them. Germline values: CDR1 LNHNV, CDR2 YYDKDF (reference sequence). Here the CDR3 reads CATSRDSHRLSLSYNEQFF. The CDR3, as DNA: TGTGCCACCAGCAGAGATTCCCACAGACTTAGCCTTTCCTACAATGAGCAGTTCTTC.

This clone occurred a few times. The V call is TRBV19, the J call TRBJ2-7; no firm D call. Trimming removed 4 bases from V and 0 bases from J, with 10 bases in between. The germline gives CDR1 LNHDA, CDR2 SQIVND (reference sequence). This CDR3 comprises 14 residues. CDR3 loop: CASSNRHSSYEQYF. The CDR3 nucleotides read TGTGCCAGTAGTAACCGACACAGCTCCTACGAGCAGTACTTC.